Detailed here is one T cell receptor beta chain. The target antigen is unknown. Only CD45RO-negative cells positively selected for CCR7 counted as naive CD8 cells, so terminally differentiated effector memory CD45RA+ cells were excluded. All donors were Caucasian adults living in Nashville, Tennessee. The data were produced by immunoSEQ multiplex PCR, yet TCRdb's version contains in-frame clones alone and is incomplete. The sample yields about 2.1 million clones, roughly 95% seen once. This specimen belongs to a study of shared clonotypes between healthy human individuals. Overall study findings and caveats: Clonotype sharing across four donors was observed for about 5.5% of naive CD4 clonotypes. Only blood was sampled; tissue repertoires likely differ.

The V end lost 8 bases, the J end lost 7 bases, and 18 bases lay between the germline ends. Germline V lookup: CDR1 SNHLY, CDR2 FYNNEI. CDR3 length equals 13 residues. Input material: naive CD8+ T cells from PBMCs. The sequence came from a man younger than 35 in good health. Some clones in this sample may be carry-over from other donors' samples. The chain couples TRBV2 to TRBJ2-7; no clear D gene. CDR3 sequence: CASPKGRSPEQYF. DNA of the CDR3: TGTGCCAGCCCAAAAGGACGGAGCCCAGAGCAGTACTTC.